This entry concerns a single T cell receptor beta chain. Per germline, CDR1 SGDLS and CDR2 YYNGEE. The CDR3 runs 14 residues. V was trimmed by 0 bases and J by 2 bases, leaving 6 bases between them. The data are from a study of graft-versus-host responses after intestinal transplantation. Clones were sequenced by immunoSEQ multiplex PCR, and TCRdb holds only the in-frame ones, with some missing. The sample records some 25,000 clones, approximately 96% being singletons. The chain couples TRBV9 to TRBJ2-1, with D perhaps matching TRBD2 (6 bases). This clonotype was obtained from a human patient who received an intestinal transplant, so some T cells may come from the graft donor. The sample here was PBMCs, taken just over 29 days after intestinal transplant. The CDR3 nucleotides read TGTGCCAGCAGCGTAGGGGGGGCCTACAATGAGCAGTTCTTC. Its translation: CASSVGGAYNEQFF.